The 27 T cell receptor beta chains listed next were all sequenced from one sample in a study of siplizumab effects on memory and regulatory T cells. The method was immunoSEQ multiplex PCR; TCRdb's version includes in-frame clones alone and lacks a portion of them. In the table there are about 120,000 clones, around 94% of which are singletons. The sequenced sample was non-Treg CD4+ T cells sorted from blood. The receptor set was obtained from a human donor in good health.

This chain joins TRBV7-8 and TRBJ2-1, with no clear D. The length of the CDR3 is 13 residues. Trimming removed 5 bases at V and 7 bases at J, with 12 bases between. CDR1 and CDR2 (germline): SGHVS, FQNEAQ. CDR3 sequence: CASSRYLGNEQFF. The CDR3 DNA is TGTGCCAGCAGCCGATACCTTGGTAATGAGCAGTTCTTC.

The V call is TRBV6-1, the J call TRBJ2-1, with D unresolved. The CDR3 runs 13 residues. V gave up 3 bases and J gave up 7 bases, with 10 bases separating them. Per germline, CDR1 MNHNS and CDR2 SASEGT. This CDR3 is CASSEILANEQFF. CDR3 nucleotide sequence: TGTGCCAGCAGTGAGATCTTGGCAAATGAGCAGTTCTTC.

This clone was found once. This chain joins TRBV28 and TRBJ2-7, with D perhaps being TRBD1 or TRBD2 (5 bases each). The ends were cut back, 4 bases at V and 5 bases at J, with 12 bases in the middle. Germline lookup yields CDR1 MDHEN and CDR2 SYDVKM. This CDR3 comprises 13 residues. The CDR3 DNA follows: TGTGCCAGCAGTTCTCCAGGGACGCACGAGCAGTACTTC. This translates into CASSSPGTHEQYF.

This chain connects TRBV6-1 to TRBJ2-7, with 9 bases fitting TRBD2. V trimming: 4 bases; J trimming: 2 bases; junction bases outside the gene matches: 6. The length of the CDR3 is 15 residues. Germline V gives CDR1 MNHNS, CDR2 SASEGT. The CDR3 DNA reads TGTGCCAGCAGTGCTAAAGCGGGGGGAGCCTACGAGCAGTACTTC. It yields the protein CASSAKAGGAYEQYF.

In the case of this clone: The sample has other DNA sequences that encode this CDR3 too. The chain combines TRBV5-1 with TRBJ2-5; 14 bases agree with TRBD2. Losses at the gene ends were 4 bases for V and 5 bases for J; bases not matched to a gene: 7. This CDR3 has 16 residues. Per the germline V gene, CDR1 is SGHRS and CDR2 is YFSETQ. The CDR3 sequence is CASSPGTSGSLETQYF. The CDR3 nucleotides read TGCGCCAGCAGCCCCGGGACTAGCGGGAGTTTGGAGACCCAGTACTTC.

The chain recombines TRBV6-5 with TRBJ1-2; no definite D call. V lost 5 bases and J 9 bases, leaving 16 bases between the germline ends. CDR1 MNHEY and CDR2 SVGAGI come from the germline V gene. The CDR3 totals 13 residues. CDR3 protein: CASSEGQSWRYTF. The CDR3 nucleotides read TGTGCCAGCAGTGAAGGCCAGAGCTGGCGCTACACCTTC.

The V and J genes are TRBV5-5 and TRBJ2-7, with TRBD2 matching 8 bases. Germline V gene data show CDR1 as SGHKS and CDR2 as YYEKEE (reference sequence). The CDR3 spans 17 residues. V lost 4 bases, J lost 2 bases, and 14 bases stayed unmatched. This CDR3 reads CASSRGGVKKLTYEQYF. For the CDR3, the DNA is TGTGCCAGCAGCCGGGGGGGCGTTAAAAAACTAACCTACGAGCAGTACTTC.

CDR3 sequence reads: CASNGGLSYNEQFF. Written as DNA, the CDR3 is TGTGCCAGCAACGGGGGGCTATCCTACAATGAGCAGTTCTTC. This chain links TRBV25-1 with TRBJ2-1; D may be TRBD2 (7 bases). Germline V gene sequence: CDR1 MGHDK, CDR2 SYGVNS. V lost 7 bases, J lost 1 base, and 11 bases lay in between. The CDR3 sequence is 14 residues long.

The CDR3 spells CASSLSGALGYANVLTF. As DNA, the CDR3 is TGTGCCAGCAGCTTGTCGGGAGCTTTAGGTTATGCCAACGTCCTGACTTTC. The chain is built from TRBV5-4 and TRBJ2-6, with D tentatively TRBD2 (6 bases). CDR1 and CDR2 from the germline V gene are SGHNT and YYREEE (reference sequence). The V end was cut by 1 base, the J end by 7 bases, with 18 bases between. The length of the CDR3 is 17 residues.

The gene calls are TRBV19 and TRBJ2-1; 10 nucleotides match TRBD2. This CDR3 region has 17 residues. Germline values: CDR1 LNHDA, CDR2 SQIVND (reference sequence). Trimming cost V 3 bases and J 7 bases; bases outside gene matches: 12. CDR3 nucleotides: TGTGCCAGTAGTATCATTAGCGGGGGGCCCCTTTTAAATGAGCAGTTCTTC. Translated: CASSIISGGPLLNEQFF.

Concerning this clone: An end of the junction does not agree with germline; a read error may underlie this. This chain joins TRBV6-1 and TRBJ2-7, with D tentatively TRBD1 (6 bases). There are 13 residues in the CDR3. Germline assignment: CDR1 MNHNS and CDR2 SASEGT. The chain's CDR3 is CASSEVTGYVQYF. For the CDR3, the DNA is TGTGCCAGCAGTGAAGTTACAGGGTACGTGCAGTACTTC.

This chain uses TRBV6-1 with TRBJ2-3; no definite D call. V lost 7 bases, J lost 8 bases, and 10 bases lay in between. CDR1 and CDR2 (germline): MNHNS, SASEGT. The CDR3 is 11 amino acids. The CDR3 protein is CASTSLGTQYF. The CDR3 DNA reads TGTGCCAGCACAAGCTTGGGTACGCAGTATTTT.

The chain has TRBV7-6 and TRBJ1-3, with 8 bases identical to TRBD1. Per the germline V gene, CDR1 is SGHVS and CDR2 is FNYEAQ. There are 17 residues in the CDR3. The V segment lost 1 base and the J segment 0 bases; nucleotides outside the gene matches: 5. CDR3 in amino acids: CASSLVGDRSSGNTIYF. In DNA, the CDR3 is TGTGCCAGCAGCTTAGTCGGGGACAGGTCCTCTGGAAACACCATATATTTT. The variable domain in full, with the rest retrieved from reference TRBV7-6 and TRBJ1-3, is GAGVSQSPRYKVTKRGQDVALRCDPISGHVSLYWYRQALGQGPEFLTYFNYEAQQDKSGLPNDRFSAERPEGSISTLTIQRTEQRDSAMYRCASSLVGDRSSGNTIYFGEGSWLTVV.

V gene TRBV30 combines with J gene TRBJ1-1; D is uncertain. The ends were cut back, 0 bases at V and 9 bases at J, with 8 bases in the middle. Germline CDR1 reads GTSNPN; CDR2 reads SVGIG (reference sequence). The CDR3 is 11 amino acids. The CDR3 sequence: CAWSVLLQAFF. The CDR3, as DNA: TGTGCCTGGAGTGTACTTTTGCAAGCTTTCTTT.

The chain joins TRBV5-1 to TRBJ1-4, with TRBD1 identical over 7 bases. The CDR3 has 15 amino acids. The J segment lost 7 bases and the V segment lost 4 bases, leaving 10 bases of the junction unmatched. Germline CDR1 and CDR2: SGHRS and YFSETQ. Here the CDR3 DNA reads TGCGCCAGCAGCCGGGAGGGGGCTGGGGCTGAAAAACTGTTTTTT. Protein sequence: CASSREGAGAEKLFF.

The V call is TRBV27, the J call TRBJ2-3, with 10 bases aligning to TRBD2. CDR1 is MNHEY and CDR2 is SMNVEV in the germline V gene (reference sequence). The CDR3 sequence is 16 residues long. Trimming at V came to 3 bases and at J to 1 base, leaving 4 bases not matched to a gene. The CDR3: CASSFPGTSGTDTQYF. The DNA for the CDR3 is TGTGCCAGCAGTTTTCCCGGGACTAGCGGCACAGATACGCAGTATTTT.

The chain employs TRBV7-9 and TRBJ1-1; 10 bases agree with TRBD1. Trimming took 3 bases from V and 3 from J; bases not matched to a gene: 4. The CDR3 has 15 residues. In germline, CDR1 is SEHNR, CDR2 FQNEAQ (reference sequence). The CDR3 bases are TGTGCCAGCAGCTTCCCCGGGACAGGGGACACTGAAGCTTTCTTT. Translation: CASSFPGTGDTEAFF.

The chain has TRBV18 and TRBJ1-3, with 7 bases lining up with TRBD1. The germline CDR1 and CDR2 sequences are KGHSH and LQKENI. The CDR3 contains 15 residues. V shed 5 bases, J shed 2 bases, and the junction held 6 bases outside the gene matches. In DNA form, the CDR3 reads TGTGCCAGCTCAGGCACAGGGGATGCTGGAAACACCATATATTTT. Protein: CASSGTGDAGNTIYF.

The genes are TRBV6-1 and TRBJ1-2; TRBD1 matches at 10 bases. This CDR3 region has 17 residues. J was trimmed by 2 bases and V by 4 bases; bases with no gene match: 10. Germline V gives CDR1 MNHNS, CDR2 SASEGT. As DNA, the CDR3 is TGTGCCAGCAGTGCATCCGGGACAGGGGCCTCCAACTATGGCTACACCTTC. It is translated as CASSASGTGASNYGYTF.

This clone was recorded a few times. This chain connects TRBV19 to TRBJ1-1, with D uncertain. There are 13 residues in the CDR3. The V gene lost 5 bases and the J gene lost 5 bases, with 12 bases spanning the gap. Germline V gives CDR1 LNHDA, CDR2 SQIVND (reference sequence). This CDR3 is CASSVSTRTEAFF. CDR3 coding DNA: TGTGCCAGTAGTGTTTCGACTCGGACTGAAGCTTTCTTT.

This clone has only one observation. CDR3 sequence (DNA): TGTGCCAGCAGCTCTCAGGGGGCTTCTAATGAAAAACTGTTTTTT. Translated: CASSSQGASNEKLFF. The chain is built from TRBV7-8 and TRBJ1-4, with TRBD1 matching 8 bases. The CDR3 is 15 amino acids. The V segment lost 4 bases and the J segment 3 bases; nucleotides outside the gene matches: 4. CDR1 SGHVS and CDR2 FQNEAQ come from the germline V gene. Full variable domain (rest looked up from reference TRBV7-8 and TRBJ1-4): GAGVSQSPRYKVAKRGQDVALRCDPISGHVSLFWYQQALGQGPEFLTYFQNEAQLDKSGLPSDRFFAERPEGSVSTLKIQRTQQEDSAVYLCASSSQGASNEKLFFGSGTQLSVL.

The chain joins TRBV6-1 to TRBJ2-7, with 7 bases that match TRBD2. The CDR3 has 15 amino acids. Germline V gene sequence: CDR1 MNHNS, CDR2 SASEGT. The ends lost 7 bases at V and 3 bases at J; junction bases unmatched: 12. CDR3 in DNA: TGTGCCAGCATGCTGGCGGGAGAAGCGGGCTACGAGCAGTACTTC. The encoded protein is CASMLAGEAGYEQYF.

The chain links TRBV2 to TRBJ1-2, with 8 positions matching TRBD1. Germline values: CDR1 SNHLY, CDR2 FYNNEI. This CDR3 spans 14 amino acids. The junction had 9 bases not matched to a gene; V was cut back by 5 bases and J by 7 bases. The CDR3 sequence: CASSRMDRDGGYTF. The CDR3 nucleotides read TGTGCCAGCAGTAGAATGGACAGGGACGGTGGCTACACCTTC.

The chain employs TRBV9 and TRBJ1-1; TRBD1 is a possible D gene (5 bases). This CDR3 contains 13 residues. Trimming removed 0 bases from V and 9 bases from J, with 12 bases in between. From germline, CDR1 is SGDLS and CDR2 YYNGEE. CDR3 nucleotide sequence: TGTGCCAGCAGCGTAGGAATAGGGGATAAAGCTTTCTTT. Translated: CASSVGIGDKAFF.

This rearrangement joins TRBV10-3 to TRBJ2-3; 7 nucleotides align to TRBD1. The CDR3 runs to 15 residues. Germline V lookup: CDR1 ENHRY, CDR2 SYGVKD. The J segment lost 2 bases and the V segment lost 10 bases, leaving 12 bases of the junction unmatched. CDR3 DNA: TGTGCCACGGCGAGTACAGGGGAAGACACAGATACGCAGTATTTT. Translating gives CATASTGEDTDTQYF.

The chain uses TRBV29-1 and TRBJ1-2; D not resolved. Germline V CDR1 and CDR2: SQVTM, ANQGSEA. This CDR3 contains 13 residues. V was shortened by 7 bases and J by 6 bases, with 18 bases between the two germline ends. CDR3 DNA: TGCAGCGCCCATTCCGGAAGAGCGGATGGCTACACCTTC. Its protein product is CSAHSGRADGYTF. The full variable domain, with the rest looked up from reference TRBV29-1 and TRBJ1-2, is SAVISQKPSRDICQRGTSLTIQCQVDSQVTMMFWYRQQPGQSLTLIATANQGSEATYESGFVIDKFPISRPNLTFSTLTVSNMSPEDSSIYLCSAHSGRADGYTFGSGTRLTVV.

V is TRBV18 and J is TRBJ2-5; D unresolved. This CDR3 is built from 14 residues. Germline V gene sequence: CDR1 KGHSH, CDR2 LQKENI. The V end was cut by 0 bases, the J end by 2 bases, with 7 bases between. The DNA for the CDR3 is TGTGCCAGCTCACCACCGTCTCAGCAAGAGACCCAGTACTTC. Translating gives CASSPPSQQETQYF.